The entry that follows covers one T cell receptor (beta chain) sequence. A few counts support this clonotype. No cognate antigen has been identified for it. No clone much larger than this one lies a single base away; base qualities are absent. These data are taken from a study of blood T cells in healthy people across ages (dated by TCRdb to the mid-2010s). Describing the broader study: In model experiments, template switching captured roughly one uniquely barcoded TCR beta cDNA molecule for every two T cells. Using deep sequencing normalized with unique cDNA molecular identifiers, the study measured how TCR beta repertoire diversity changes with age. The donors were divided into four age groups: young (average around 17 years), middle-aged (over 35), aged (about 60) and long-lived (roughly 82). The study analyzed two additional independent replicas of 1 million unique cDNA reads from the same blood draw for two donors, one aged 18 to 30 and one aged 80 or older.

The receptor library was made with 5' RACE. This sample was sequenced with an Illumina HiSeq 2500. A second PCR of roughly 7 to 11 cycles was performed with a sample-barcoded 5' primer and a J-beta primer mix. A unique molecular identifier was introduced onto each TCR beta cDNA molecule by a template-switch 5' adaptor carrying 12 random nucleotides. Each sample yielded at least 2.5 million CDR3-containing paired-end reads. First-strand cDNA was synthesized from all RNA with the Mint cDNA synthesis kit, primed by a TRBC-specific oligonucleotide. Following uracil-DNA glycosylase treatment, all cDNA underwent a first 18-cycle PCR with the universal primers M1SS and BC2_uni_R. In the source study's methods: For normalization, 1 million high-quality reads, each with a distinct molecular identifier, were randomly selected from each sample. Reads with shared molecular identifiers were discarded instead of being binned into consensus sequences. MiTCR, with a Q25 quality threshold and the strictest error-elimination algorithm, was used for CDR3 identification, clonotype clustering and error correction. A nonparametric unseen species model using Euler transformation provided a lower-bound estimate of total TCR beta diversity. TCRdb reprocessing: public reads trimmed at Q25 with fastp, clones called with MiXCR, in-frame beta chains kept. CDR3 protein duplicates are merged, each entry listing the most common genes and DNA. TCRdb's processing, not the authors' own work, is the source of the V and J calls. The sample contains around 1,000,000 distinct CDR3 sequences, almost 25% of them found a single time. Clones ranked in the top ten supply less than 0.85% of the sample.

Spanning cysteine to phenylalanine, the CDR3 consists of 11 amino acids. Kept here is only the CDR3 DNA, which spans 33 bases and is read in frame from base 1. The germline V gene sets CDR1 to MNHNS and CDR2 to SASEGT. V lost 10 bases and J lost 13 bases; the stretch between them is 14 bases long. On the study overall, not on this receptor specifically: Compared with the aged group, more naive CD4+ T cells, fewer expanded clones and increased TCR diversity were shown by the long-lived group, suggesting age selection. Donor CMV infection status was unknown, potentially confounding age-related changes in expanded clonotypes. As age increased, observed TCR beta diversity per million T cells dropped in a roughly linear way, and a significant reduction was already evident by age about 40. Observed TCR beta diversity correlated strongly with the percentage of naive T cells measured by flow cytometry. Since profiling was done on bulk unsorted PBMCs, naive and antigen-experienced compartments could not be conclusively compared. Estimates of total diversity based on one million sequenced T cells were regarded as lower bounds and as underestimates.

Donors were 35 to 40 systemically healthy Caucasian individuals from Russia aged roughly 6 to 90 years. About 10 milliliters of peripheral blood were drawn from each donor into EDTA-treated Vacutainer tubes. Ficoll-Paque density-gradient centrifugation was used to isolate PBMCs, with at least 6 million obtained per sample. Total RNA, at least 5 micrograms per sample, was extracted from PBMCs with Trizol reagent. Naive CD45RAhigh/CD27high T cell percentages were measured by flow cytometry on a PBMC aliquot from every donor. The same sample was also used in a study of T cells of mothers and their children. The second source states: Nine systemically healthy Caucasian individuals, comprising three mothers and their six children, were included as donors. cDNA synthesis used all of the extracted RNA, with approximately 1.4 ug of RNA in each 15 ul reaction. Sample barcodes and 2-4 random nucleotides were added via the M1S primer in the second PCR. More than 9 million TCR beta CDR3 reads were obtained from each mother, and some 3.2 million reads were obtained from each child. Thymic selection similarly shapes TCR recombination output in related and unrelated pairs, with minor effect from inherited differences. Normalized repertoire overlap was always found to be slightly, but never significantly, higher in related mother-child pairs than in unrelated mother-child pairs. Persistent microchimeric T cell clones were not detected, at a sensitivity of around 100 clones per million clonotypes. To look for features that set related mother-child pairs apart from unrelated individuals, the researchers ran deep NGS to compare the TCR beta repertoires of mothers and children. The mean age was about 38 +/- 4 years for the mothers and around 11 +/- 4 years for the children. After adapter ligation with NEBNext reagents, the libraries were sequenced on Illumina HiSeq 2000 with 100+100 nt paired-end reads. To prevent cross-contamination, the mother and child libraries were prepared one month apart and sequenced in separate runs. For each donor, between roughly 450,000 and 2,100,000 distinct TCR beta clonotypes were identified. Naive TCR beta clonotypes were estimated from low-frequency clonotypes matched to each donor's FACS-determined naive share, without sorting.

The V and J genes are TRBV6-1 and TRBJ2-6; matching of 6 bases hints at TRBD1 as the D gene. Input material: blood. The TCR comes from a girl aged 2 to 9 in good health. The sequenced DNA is TGTGCCACCATACAGGGTACTGTCCTGACTTTC. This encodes CATIQGTVLTF.